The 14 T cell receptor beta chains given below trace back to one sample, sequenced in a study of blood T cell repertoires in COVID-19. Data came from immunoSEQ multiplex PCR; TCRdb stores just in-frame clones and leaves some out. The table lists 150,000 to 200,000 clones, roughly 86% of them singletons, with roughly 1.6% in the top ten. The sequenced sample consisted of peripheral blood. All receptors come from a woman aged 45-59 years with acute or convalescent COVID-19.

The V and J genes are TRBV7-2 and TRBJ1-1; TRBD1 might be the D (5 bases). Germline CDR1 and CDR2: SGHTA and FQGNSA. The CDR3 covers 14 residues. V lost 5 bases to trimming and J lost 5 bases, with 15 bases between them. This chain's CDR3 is CASSPWEGRTEAFF. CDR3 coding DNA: TGTGCCAGCAGCCCGTGGGAGGGGCGGACTGAAGCTTTCTTT. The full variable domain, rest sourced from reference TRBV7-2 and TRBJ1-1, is GAGVSQSPSNKVTEKGKDVELRCDPISGHTALYWYRQSLGQGLEFLIYFQGNSAPDKSGLPSDRFSAERTGGSVSTLTIQRTQQEDSAVYLCASSPWEGRTEAFFGQGTRLTVV.

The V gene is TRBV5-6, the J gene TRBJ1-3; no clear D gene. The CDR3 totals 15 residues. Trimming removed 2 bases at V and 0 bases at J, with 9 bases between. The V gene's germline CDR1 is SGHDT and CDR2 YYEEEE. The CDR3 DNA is TGTGCCAGCAGCTTCTTACGGAGCTCTGGAAACACCATATATTTT. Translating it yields CASSFLRSSGNTIYF.

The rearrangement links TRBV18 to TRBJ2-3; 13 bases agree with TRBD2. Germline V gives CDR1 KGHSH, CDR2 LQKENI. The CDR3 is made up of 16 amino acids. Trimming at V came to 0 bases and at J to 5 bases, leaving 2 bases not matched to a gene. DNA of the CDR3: TGTGCCAGCTCACCACCAGGGACTAGCGGGAAAGATACGCAGTATTTT. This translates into CASSPPGTSGKDTQYF. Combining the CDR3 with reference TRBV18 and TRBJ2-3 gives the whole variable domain NAGVMQNPRHLVRRRGQEARLRCSPMKGHSHVYWYRQLPEEGLKFMVYLQKENIIDESGMPKERFSAEFPKEGPSILRIQQVVRGDSAAYFCASSPPGTSGKDTQYFGPGTRLTVL.

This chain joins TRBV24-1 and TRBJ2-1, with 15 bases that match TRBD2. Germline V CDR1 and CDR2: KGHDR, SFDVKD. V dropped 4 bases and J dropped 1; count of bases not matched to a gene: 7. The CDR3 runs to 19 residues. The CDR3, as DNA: TGTGCCACCAGTGACCCTCCGGGACTAGCGGGGGGTTCCTACAATGAGCAGTTCTTC. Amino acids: CATSDPPGLAGGSYNEQFF.

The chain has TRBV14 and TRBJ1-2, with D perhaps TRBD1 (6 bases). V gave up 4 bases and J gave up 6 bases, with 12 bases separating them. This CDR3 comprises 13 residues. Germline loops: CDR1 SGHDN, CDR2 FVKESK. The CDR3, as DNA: TGTGCCAGCAGCCGAGGACAGACGGATGGCTACACCTTC. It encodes CASSRGQTDGYTF.

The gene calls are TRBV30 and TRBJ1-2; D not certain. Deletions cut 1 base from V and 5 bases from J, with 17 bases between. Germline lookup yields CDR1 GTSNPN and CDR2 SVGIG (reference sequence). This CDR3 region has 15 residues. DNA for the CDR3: TGTGCCTGGAGTGGATTCGGGGTCGTGCGGTATGGCTACACCTTC. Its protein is CAWSGFGVVRYGYTF.

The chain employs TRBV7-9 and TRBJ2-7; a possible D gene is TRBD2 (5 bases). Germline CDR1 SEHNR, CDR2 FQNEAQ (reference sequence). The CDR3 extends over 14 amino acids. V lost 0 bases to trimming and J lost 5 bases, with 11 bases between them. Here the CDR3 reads CASSLATGFDEQYF. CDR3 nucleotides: TGTGCCAGCAGCTTAGCGACGGGATTCGACGAGCAGTACTTC.

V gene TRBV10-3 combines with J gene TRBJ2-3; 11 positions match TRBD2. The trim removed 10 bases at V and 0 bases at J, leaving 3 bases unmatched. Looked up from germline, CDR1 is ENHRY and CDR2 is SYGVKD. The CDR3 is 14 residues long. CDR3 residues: CATGTSGSTDTQYF. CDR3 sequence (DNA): TGTGCCACCGGGACTAGCGGTAGCACAGATACGCAGTATTTT.

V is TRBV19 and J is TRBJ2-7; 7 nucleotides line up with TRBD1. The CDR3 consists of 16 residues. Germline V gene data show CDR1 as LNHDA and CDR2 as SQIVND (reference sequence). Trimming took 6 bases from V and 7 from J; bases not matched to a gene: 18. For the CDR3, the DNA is TGTGCCAGTAGCAGATATAGTACAGGGGTTGTGGGTGAGCAGTACTTC. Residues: CASSRYSTGVVGEQYF.

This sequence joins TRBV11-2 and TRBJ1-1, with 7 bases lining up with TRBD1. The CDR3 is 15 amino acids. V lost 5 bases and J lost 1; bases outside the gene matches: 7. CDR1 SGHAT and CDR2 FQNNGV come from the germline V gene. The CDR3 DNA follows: TGTGCCAGCAGCGGCCGGGACAGCCCGAACACTGAAGCTTTCTTT. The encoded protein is CASSGRDSPNTEAFF.

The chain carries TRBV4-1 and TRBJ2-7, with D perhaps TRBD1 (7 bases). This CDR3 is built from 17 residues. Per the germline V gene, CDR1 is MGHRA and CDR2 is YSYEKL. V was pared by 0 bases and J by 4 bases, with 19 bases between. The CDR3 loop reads CASSQDDAGQTSYEQYF. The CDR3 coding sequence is TGCGCCAGCAGCCAAGATGATGCGGGACAGACATCTTACGAGCAGTACTTC.

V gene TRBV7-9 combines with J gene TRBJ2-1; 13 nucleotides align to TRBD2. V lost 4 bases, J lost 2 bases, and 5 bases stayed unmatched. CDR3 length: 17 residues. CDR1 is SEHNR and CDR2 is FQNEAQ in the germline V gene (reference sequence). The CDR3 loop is CASSSLGLAGPYNEQFF. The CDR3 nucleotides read TGTGCCAGCAGCTCTCTGGGACTAGCGGGACCCTACAATGAGCAGTTCTTC.

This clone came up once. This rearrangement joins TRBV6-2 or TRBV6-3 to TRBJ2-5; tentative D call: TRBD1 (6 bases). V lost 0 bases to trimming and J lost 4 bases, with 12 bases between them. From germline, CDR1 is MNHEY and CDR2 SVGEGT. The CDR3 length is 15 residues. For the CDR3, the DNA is TGTGCCAGCAGTTACTCGAGAGGGGGTCGAGAGACCCAGTACTTC. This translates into CASSYSRGGRETQYF.

DNA for the CDR3: TGTGCCAGTAGTATAGTCGGCAGGGGCCGCACAGATACGCAGTATTTT. Protein sequence: CASSIVGRGRTDTQYF. The chain carries TRBV19 and TRBJ2-3; TRBD1 might be the D (6 bases). Trimming took 1 base from V and 1 from J, leaving 12 bases between them. CDR1 is LNHDA and CDR2 is SQIVND in the germline V gene (reference sequence). This CDR3 spans 16 amino acids.